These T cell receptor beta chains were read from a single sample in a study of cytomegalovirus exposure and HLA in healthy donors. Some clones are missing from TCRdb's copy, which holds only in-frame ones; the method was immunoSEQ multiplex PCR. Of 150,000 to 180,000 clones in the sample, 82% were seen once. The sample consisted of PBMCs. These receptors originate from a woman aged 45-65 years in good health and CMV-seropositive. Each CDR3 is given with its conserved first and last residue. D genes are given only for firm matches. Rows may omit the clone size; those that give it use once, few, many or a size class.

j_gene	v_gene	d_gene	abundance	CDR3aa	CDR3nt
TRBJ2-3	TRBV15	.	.	CATSSYSTDTQYF	TGTGCCACCAGCAGCTATAGCACAGATACGCAGTATTTT
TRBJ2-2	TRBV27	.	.	CASGGTGLNTGELFF	TGTGCCAGCGGGGGTACAGGGCTGAACACCGGGGAGCTGTTTTTT
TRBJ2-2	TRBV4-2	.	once	CASSQDSPVTGELFF	TGTGCCAGCAGCCAAGATTCACCAGTCACCGGGGAGCTGTTTTTT
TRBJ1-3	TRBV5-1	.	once	CASSLENRAGNTIYF	TGCGCCAGCAGCTTGGAGAACAGGGCTGGAAACACCATATATTTT
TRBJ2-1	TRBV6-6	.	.	CASSPQRDKSYAEQFF	TGTGCCAGCAGTCCCCAAAGGGACAAAAGCTACGCTGAGCAGTTCTTC
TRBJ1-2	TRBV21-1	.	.	CASSRARQGVTYGYTF	TGTGCCAGCAGCAGGGCCAGGCAGGGGGTGACCTATGGCTACACCTTC
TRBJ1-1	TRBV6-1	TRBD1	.	CASSDRDTEAFF	TGTGCCAGCAGCGACAGGGACACTGAAGCTTTCTTT
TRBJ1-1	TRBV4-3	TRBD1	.	CASSPQGDPRGAFF	TGCGCCAGCAGCCCCCAGGGGGACCCTCGTGGAGCTTTCTTT
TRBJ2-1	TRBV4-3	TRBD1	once	CASSQDRRTGGYNEQFF	TGCGCCAGCAGCCAAGATCGAAGGACAGGGGGGTACAATGAGCAGTTCTTC
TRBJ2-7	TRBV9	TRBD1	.	CASSVNGAGQGVHEQYF	TGTGCCAGCAGCGTAAATGGTGCGGGACAGGGGGTCCACGAGCAGTACTTC
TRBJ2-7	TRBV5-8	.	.	CASSHTTYEQYF	TGTGCCAGCAGCCATACAACCTACGAGCAGTACTTC
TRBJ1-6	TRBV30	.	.	CAWSVRGRGSPLHF	TGTGCCTGGAGTGTACGTGGCAGGGGTTCACCCCTCCACTTT
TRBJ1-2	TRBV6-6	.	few	CASSYSPGDGYTF	TGTGCCAGCAGTTACTCGCCAGGGGATGGCTACACCTTC
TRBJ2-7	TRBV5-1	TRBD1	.	CASSFTGGGEQYF	TGCGCCAGCAGCTTTACAGGGGGCGGCGAGCAGTACTTC